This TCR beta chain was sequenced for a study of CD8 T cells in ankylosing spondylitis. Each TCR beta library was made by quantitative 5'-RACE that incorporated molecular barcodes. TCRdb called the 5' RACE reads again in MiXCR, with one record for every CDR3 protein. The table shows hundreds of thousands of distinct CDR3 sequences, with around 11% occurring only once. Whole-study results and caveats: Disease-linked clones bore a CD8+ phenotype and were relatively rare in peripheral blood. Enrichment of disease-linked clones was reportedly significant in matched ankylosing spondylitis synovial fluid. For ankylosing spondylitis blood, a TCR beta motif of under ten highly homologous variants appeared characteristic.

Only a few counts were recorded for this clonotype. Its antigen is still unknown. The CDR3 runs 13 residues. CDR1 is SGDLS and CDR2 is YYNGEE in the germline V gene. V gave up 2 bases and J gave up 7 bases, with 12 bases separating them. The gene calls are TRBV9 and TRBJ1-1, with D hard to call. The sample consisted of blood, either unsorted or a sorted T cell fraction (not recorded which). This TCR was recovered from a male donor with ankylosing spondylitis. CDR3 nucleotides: TGTGCCAGCAGCGTTCGATCCGCTAGTGAAGCTTTCTTT. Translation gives CASSVRSASEAFF.